This T cell receptor beta chain was recovered during a study of blood T cells in healthy people across ages. Findings and limits, study-wide: No conclusive comparison of naive versus antigen-experienced cells was possible with unsorted PBMCs. Roughly linear age-related decline in beta diversity appeared, significant by age about 40.

Researchers report isolating at least 6 million PBMCs per sample. A second PCR of 7 to 11 cycles used a sample-barcoded 5' primer and a J-beta primer mix. In TCRdb, the 5' RACE reads were re-called with MiXCR into one record per CDR3 protein. The repertoire has about 1.1 million distinct CDR3 sequences, roughly two fifths of them found once; the top ten carry about an eighth. Trimming pared 5 bases from V and 2 bases from J, leaving 10 bases between. The CDR3 length is 13 residues. CDR1 and CDR2 from the germline V gene are DFQATT and SNEGSKA (reference sequence). The table lists this clonotype with a few counts. The antigen remains unidentified.

The sequence derives from a man younger than 30 in good health. The source material was blood. The V gene is TRBV20-1, the J gene TRBJ1-5; tentative D call: TRBD1 (5 bases). CDR3 DNA: TGCAGTGCTCTTAAGACAGGCAATCAGCCCCAGCATTTT. It encodes CSALKTGNQPQHF.